The text below deals with one T cell receptor beta chain. Its specificity is unknown. This sample was taken from a study of regulatory T cells in long-lasting Graves disease. Study results and caveats: Exclusively peripheral blood, rather than thyroid tissue, was studied. Compared with new cases, persistent Graves' patients showed reduced TCR diversity. Gene preferences differed: TRBV28, TRBJ1-2, TRBJ2-5 in persistent cases.

Trimming shortened V by 1 base and J by 4 bases, and 8 bases separated the two germline ends. The CDR3 is 12 amino acids. The germline CDR1 and CDR2 sequences are DFQATT and SNEGSKA (reference sequence). With iRepertoire HTBI primers and Arm-PCR of CDR3 regions, TCR beta libraries were built. Each CDR3 protein is one row after TCRdb ran MiXCR on the multiplex PCR reads. Of more than 350,000 distinct CDR3 sequences listed, around a fifth are singletons. Specified time point: persistent/refractory GD, antithyroid drugs over 5 years with positive TRAb. PBMC-derived RNA was used for the TCR library. The sequence came from a female donor with Graves disease. The V call is TRBV20-1, the J call TRBJ2-7; the D is unclear. Source: peripheral blood mononuclear cells (PBMCs), taken when the disease was refractory, from a patient treated with antithyroid drugs. The CDR3 bases are TGCAGTGCTAGAGCCCGTGGTTACGAGCAGTACTTC. It translates to CSARARGYEQYF.